A selection of T cell receptor beta chains follows, all from one sample in a study of T cell changes during pregnancy in multiple sclerosis. Some clones are missing from TCRdb's copy, which holds only in-frame ones; the method was immunoSEQ multiplex PCR. This sample has about 67,000 clones, with approximately 90% found just once. The sequencing here drew on peripheral blood, taken in the first trimester of pregnancy. These receptors originate from a female donor in good health, enrolled as a control in a pregnancy study. The CDR3 runs from the conserved cysteine through the conserved F or W. Each record gives: V gene, D gene, J gene, clone size, CDR3 protein, CDR3 DNA. A D gene is named only where the DNA matches it firmly. Clone size, where shown, is once, few, many, or a class for clones that have expanded.

V: TRBV9; D: TRBD1; J: TRBJ1-1; size: once; CDR3: CASSVGTGGAGNTEAFF; DNA: TGTGCCAGCAGCGTAGGGACAGGGGGCGCCGGGAACACTGAAGCTTTCTTT
V: TRBV5-1; D: TRBD2; J: TRBJ2-7; size: -; CDR3: CASSRLILAGGPDHEQYF; DNA: TGCGCCAGCAGCCGTCTTATACTAGCGGGAGGGCCCGACCACGAGCAGTACTTC
V: TRBV28; D: -; J: TRBJ2-5; size: -; CDR3: CASSSRGETQYF; DNA: TGTGCCAGCAGCTCAAGAGGAGAGACCCAGTACTTC
V: TRBV4-2; D: -; J: TRBJ2-1; size: -; CDR3: CASSPGGLGNEQFF; DNA: TGTGCCAGCTCCCCCGGGGGGCTCGGCAATGAGCAGTTCTTC
V: TRBV7-9; D: TRBD1; J: TRBJ2-3; size: -; CDR3: CAIGQGTDTQYF; DNA: TGTGCCATAGGACAGGGGACAGATACGCAGTATTTT
V: TRBV10-3; D: TRBD1; J: TRBJ1-3; size: -; CDR3: CAISGTGGAGNTIYF; DNA: TGTGCCATCAGTGGGACAGGGGGCGCGGGAAACACCATATATTTT
V: TRBV9; D: -; J: TRBJ1-4; size: -; CDR3: CASSVFGTPNEKLFF; DNA: TGTGCCAGCAGCGTGTTCGGGACACCCAATGAAAAACTGTTTTTT
V: TRBV28; D: -; J: TRBJ1-1; size: -; CDR3: CASREGPRMNTEAFF; DNA: TGTGCCAGCAGGGAGGGACCACGCATGAACACTGAAGCTTTCTTT
V: TRBV7-2; D: -; J: TRBJ2-1; size: -; CDR3: CASSPRTGYSYNEQFF; DNA: TGTGCCAGCAGCCCCCGGACTGGATACTCCTACAATGAGCAGTTCTTC
V: TRBV28; D: -; J: TRBJ1-2; size: -; CDR3: CASSLLGDTANYGYTF; DNA: TGTGCCAGCAGTTTATTGGGGGACACCGCTAACTATGGCTACACCTTC
V: TRBV19; D: TRBD2; J: TRBJ2-7; size: -; CDR3: CASSIDASGRSNF; DNA: TGTGCCAGTAGTATAGACGCTAGCGGGAGGTCGAACTTC
V: TRBV6-6; D: TRBD1; J: TRBJ1-2; size: -; CDR3: CASSLTAGTGYGYTF; DNA: TGTGCCAGCAGCCTGACCGCAGGGACAGGGTATGGCTACACCTTC
V: TRBV29-1; D: TRBD1; J: TRBJ2-5; size: once; CDR3: CSVLRRGQETQYF; DNA: TGCAGCGTTTTGCGCAGGGGGCAAGAGACCCAGTACTTC
V: TRBV6-5; D: TRBD1; J: TRBJ1-2; size: once; CDR3: CASSWDRGRGWDGYTF; DNA: TGTGCCAGCAGTTGGGACAGGGGGCGCGGGTGGGATGGCTACACCTTC
V: TRBV5-1; D: TRBD2; J: TRBJ2-7; size: -; CDR3: CASSPWGGPGEQYF; DNA: TGCGCCAGCAGCCCATGGGGAGGGCCCGGCGAGCAGTACTTC
V: TRBV6-1; D: -; J: TRBJ2-7; size: -; CDR3: CASSEEQGASYEQYF; DNA: TGTGCCAGCAGTGAAGAGCAGGGTGCCTCCTACGAGCAGTACTTC
V: TRBV27; D: -; J: TRBJ2-2; size: -; CDR3: CASNRNRRTNTGELFF; DNA: TGTGCCAGCAACAGAAACAGGCGAACGAACACCGGGGAGCTGTTTTTT
V: TRBV5-1; D: -; J: TRBJ2-3; size: -; CDR3: CASSWDIDTDTQYF; DNA: TGCGCCAGCAGCTGGGACATTGACACAGATACGCAGTATTTT
V: TRBV6-1; D: TRBD1; J: TRBJ1-2; size: -; CDR3: CASGTQGVSGYTF; DNA: TGTGCCAGCGGTACACAGGGGGTCTCTGGCTACACCTTC
V: TRBV6-6; D: TRBD1; J: TRBJ2-7; size: -; CDR3: CASSYVRTGEYEQYF; DNA: TGTGCCAGCAGTTACGTCCGGACAGGGGAGTACGAGCAGTACTTC
V: TRBV5-4; D: -; J: TRBJ1-1; size: -; CDR3: CASSLPEGAGTEAFF; DNA: TGTGCCAGCAGCCTCCCTGAAGGGGCAGGCACTGAAGCTTTCTTT
V: TRBV7-2; D: -; J: TRBJ1-1; size: once; CDR3: CASSGRNLNTEAFF; DNA: TGTGCCAGCAGCGGTAGAAACCTGAACACTGAAGCTTTCTTT
V: TRBV2; D: -; J: TRBJ2-7; size: -; CDR3: CASSEALNYYEQYF; DNA: TGTGCCAGCAGTGAGGCCCTGAATTACTACGAGCAGTACTTC
V: TRBV18; D: -; J: TRBJ2-1; size: -; CDR3: CASSGETLNEQFF; DNA: TGTGCCAGCTCCGGAGAGACGCTTAATGAGCAGTTCTTC
V: TRBV28; D: TRBD2; J: TRBJ2-5; size: -; CDR3: CASSPVGGVSGVSKETQYF; DNA: TGTGCCAGCAGTCCCGTCGGGGGGGTATCGGGAGTTTCGAAGGAGACCCAGTACTTC
V: TRBV5-1; D: TRBD2; J: TRBJ2-7; size: -; CDR3: CASSLGGRAKRGYEQYF; DNA: TGCGCCAGCAGCTTGGGGGGACGGGCGAAGCGGGGTTACGAGCAGTACTTC
V: TRBV19; D: -; J: TRBJ2-1; size: -; CDR3: CASLTEYNEQFF; DNA: TGTGCCAGTTTAACAGAGTACAATGAGCAGTTCTTC
V: TRBV28; D: -; J: TRBJ2-7; size: once; CDR3: CASSLPGQGSYEQYF; DNA: TGTGCCAGCAGCCTCCCAGGTCAGGGGTCCTACGAGCAGTACTTC
V: TRBV2; D: TRBD2; J: TRBJ2-7; size: -; CDR3: CASSWGTSGSSYEQYF; DNA: TGTGCCAGCAGTTGGGGGACTAGCGGGAGCTCCTACGAGCAGTACTTC
V: TRBV2; D: -; J: TRBJ2-7; size: -; CDR3: CASSGTPRYEQYF; DNA: TGTGCCAGCAGTGGAACCCCGCGGTACGAGCAGTACTTC
V: TRBV18; D: TRBD1; J: TRBJ1-3; size: -; CDR3: CASSPEQGARDTIYF; DNA: TGTGCCAGCTCACCCGAACAGGGGGCGCGGGACACCATATATTTT
V: TRBV5-1; D: TRBD2; J: TRBJ2-3; size: -; CDR3: CASSTGTSGSADTQYF; DNA: TGCGCCAGCAGCACGGGGACTAGCGGGAGTGCAGATACGCAGTATTTT
V: TRBV19; D: TRBD2; J: TRBJ2-1; size: -; CDR3: CASSIVASGRSEQFF; DNA: TGTGCCAGTAGTATAGTTGCTAGCGGGAGATCTGAGCAGTTCTTC
V: TRBV4-1; D: -; J: TRBJ2-1; size: -; CDR3: CASSQADLFSYNEQFF; DNA: TGCGCCAGCAGCCAAGCAGACTTATTCTCCTACAATGAGCAGTTCTTC
V: TRBV9; D: -; J: TRBJ2-7; size: -; CDR3: CASSAHSNPWQGSYEQYF; DNA: TGTGCCAGCAGCGCCCACTCCAACCCATGGCAGGGTAGTTACGAGCAGTACTTC